This record covers a single T cell receptor beta chain. It lacks a known antigen. No base quality information exists; no much larger clone differs at one position. The CDR3 numbers 11 residues from cysteine through phenylalanine. Just CDR3 DNA is preserved here, 33 bases in frame from base 1. V drops 8 bases and J drops 5 bases, leaving 9 bases in between. From a lookup of the germline V gene (reference sequence), CDR1 and CDR2 are LNHDA and SQIVND. The donors were melanoma patients. The data were taken from a study of CD4+ T cells in melanoma (dated by TCRdb to 2022 to 2024). Study-level background: Neoantigen-specific CD4+ T cells in human melanoma were what the study investigated.

Library creation used the immunoSEQ multiplex PCR assay. This is the immuneACCESS table as TCRdb keeps it, with only in-frame sequences that have V and J called. A part of the clones is gone; compared with another copy, unresolved V genes explain less than half, and the rest is unexplained. In all, the sample holds some 110,000 clones, and about nine tenths of those were seen once. Jointly, the top ten make up 2.5% to 3.5% of the sample. Summary of the overall study and its limitations: Neoantigen-specific CD4+ T cells were reported to be correlated with the function of CD8+ T cells, macrophages and B cells. Diverse differentiation states were reported to be shown by neoantigen-specific CD4+ T cells in melanoma.

The chain employs TRBV19 and TRBJ1-2; 5 matching bases give a weak D call of TRBD1. This TCR was recovered from a human donor with melanoma. Sample: peripheral blood. The CDR3 reads as follows: CASHGGYGYTF. The bases read TGTGCCAGTCACGGGGGATATGGCTACACCTTC.